This is a list of T cell receptor beta chains from one sample in a study of T cell responses to AZD1222 COVID-19 vaccine. The data were produced by immunoSEQ multiplex PCR, yet TCRdb's version contains in-frame clones alone and is incomplete. This sample has 130,000 to 150,000 clones, with approximately 93% found just once. The source material was peripheral blood, sampled after recovery from COVID-19. These receptors were collected from an adult who had recovered from COVID-19. CDR3s include the opening cysteine and the closing phenylalanine or tryptophan. D genes are given only for firm matches. Some rows have no size entry. The others give once, few or many, or a class for an expanded clone.

clone_size	v_call	j_call	d_call	cdr3_nt	cdr3_aa
-	TRBV7-2	TRBJ1-1	-	TGTGCCAGCAGCCGGGGGGGGGCGAACACTGAAGCTTTCTTT	CASSRGGANTEAFF
-	TRBV28	TRBJ1-1	-	TGTGCCAGCATCGGACCGAACACTGAAGCTTTCTTT	CASIGPNTEAFF
-	TRBV9	TRBJ1-6	-	TGTGCCAGCAGCGTAGGGCCCGCCGATAATTCACCCCTCCACTTT	CASSVGPADNSPLHF
-	TRBV10-3	TRBJ2-1	TRBD1	TGTGCCATCAGTGAATCCGGGACAGGGCTGGATGAGCAGTTCTTC	CAISESGTGLDEQFF
-	TRBV27	TRBJ1-5	-	TGTGCCAGCAGCAGGGTCCTAGGGGCCTATGGTCAGCCCCAGCATTTT	CASSRVLGAYGQPQHF
-	TRBV6-6	TRBJ1-6	TRBD1	TGTGCCAGCAGCCGAATACTCGGGACAGGGGGCCCCACATATAATTCACCCCTCCACTTT	CASSRILGTGGPTYNSPLHF
-	TRBV6-5	TRBJ1-2	-	TGTGCCAGCAGCTACACCCGAGGGATCAACTATGGCTACACCTTC	CASSYTRGINYGYTF
-	TRBV7-4	TRBJ1-5	-	TGTGCCAGCAGCTTATCGGAGGGCCAGCCCCAGCATTTT	CASSLSEGQPQHF
-	TRBV2	TRBJ2-7	TRBD2	TGTGCCAGCGGACTAGCGGGGATCTCCTACGAGCAGTACTTC	CASGLAGISYEQYF
-	TRBV28	TRBJ2-1	TRBD2	TGTGCCAGCGTATCGCAGCGGGAGGGCAATGAGCAGTTCTTC	CASVSQREGNEQFF
-	TRBV28	TRBJ2-7	TRBD2	TGTGCCAGCAGTTTCCACCTAGCGGGCCTTACCTACGAGCAGTACTTC	CASSFHLAGLTYEQYF
-	TRBV3-1/TRBV3-2	TRBJ2-5	TRBD2	TGTGCCAGCAGCTCCGGACTAGCGGGACAAGAGACCCAGTACTTC	CASSSGLAGQETQYF
-	TRBV7-9	TRBJ1-1	-	TGTGCCAGCAGCTACGGGACACAGAGGGGCACTGAAGCTTTCTTT	CASSYGTQRGTEAFF
-	TRBV7-9	TRBJ1-1	-	TGTGCCAGCAGCCCCGACCAAGGTGAAGCTTTCTTT	CASSPDQGEAFF
-	TRBV2	TRBJ1-5	-	TGTGCCAGCAGTGGAGGGGAGTTCAATCAGCCCCAGCATTTT	CASSGGEFNQPQHF
-	TRBV30	TRBJ2-5	-	TGTGCCTGGAGATTTCGCGGATTGGGGGAGACCCAGTACTTC	CAWRFRGLGETQYF
-	TRBV4-2	TRBJ2-3	TRBD2	TGTGCCAGCAGCCCCCGGACTAGCGGGAGCACAGATACGCAGTATTTT	CASSPRTSGSTDTQYF
-	TRBV5-1	TRBJ1-4	-	TGCGCCAGCAGCTTGAACAAGAATGAAAAACTGTTTTTT	CASSLNKNEKLFF
-	TRBV27	TRBJ1-5	-	TGTGCCAGCTCAGGGTATGGACAGCCCCAGCATTTT	CASSGYGQPQHF
-	TRBV27	TRBJ2-7	-	TGTGCCAGCAGATTCGGGGCAGGGGGGACCCCCTACGAGCAGTACTTC	CASRFGAGGTPYEQYF
-	TRBV9	TRBJ2-1	TRBD2	TGTGCCAGCAGCGTAGCCGGGACTAGCGGTTACAATGAGCAGTTCTTC	CASSVAGTSGYNEQFF
-	TRBV14	TRBJ1-2	-	TGTGCCAGCAGCCGCAGTCCGGGCAGCGGTGTATATGGCTACACCTTC	CASSRSPGSGVYGYTF
-	TRBV9	TRBJ1-3	-	TGTGCCAGCAAGCACAGCTCTGGAAACACCATATATTTT	CASKHSSGNTIYF
-	TRBV9	TRBJ1-2	-	TGTGCCAGCAGCCCCATCGGAGATTTGGGGGGGGGCTACACCTTC	CASSPIGDLGGGYTF
-	TRBV28	TRBJ1-1	TRBD1	TGTGCCAGCAGTTTACCACAGGGGACTGAAGCTTTCTTT	CASSLPQGTEAFF
-	TRBV3-1/TRBV3-2	TRBJ2-5	TRBD2	TGTGCCAGCTCCCCGGGACTAGCGTTGGAGACCCAGTACTTC	CASSPGLALETQYF
once	TRBV5-1	TRBJ2-1	TRBD2	TGCGCCAGCAGCTTGCAGGCGACTAGCGGGAAAGGAGTAGATGAGCAGTTCTTC	CASSLQATSGKGVDEQFF
-	TRBV2	TRBJ1-1	-	TGTGCCAGCAGTGCACAGGTGAACACTGAAGCTTTCTTT	CASSAQVNTEAFF
-	TRBV28	TRBJ1-1	-	TGTGCCAGCAGTTGGGGCACTGAAGCTTTCTTT	CASSWGTEAFF